The 27 T cell receptor beta chains listed next were all sequenced from one sample in a study of OX40 agonist ivuxolimab in advanced cancers. Only in-frame clones appear in the TCRdb table, and some are missing; sequencing was by immunoSEQ multiplex PCR. The top ten clones hold roughly 1.5% of a sample with roughly 54,000 clones, more than 85% of them seen once. Sequencing was performed on CD4+ or CD8+ T cells sorted from blood, taken in a trial of the OX40 agonist ivuxolimab. These receptor sequences come from an adult with an advanced solid tumor such as melanoma, head and neck, liver or kidney cancer.

The chain couples TRBV6-5 to TRBJ2-3, with 8 bases lining up with TRBD1. This CDR3 comprises 15 residues. CDR1 and CDR2 from the germline V gene are MNHEY and SVGAGI. J was trimmed by 9 bases and V by 5 bases; bases with no gene match: 13. The CDR3 bases are TGTGCCAGCAGTGGGACAGGAGGCCCGGGGGCGACGCAGTATTTT. This gives the protein CASSGTGGPGATQYF.

V and J are TRBV5-1 and TRBJ1-5; 8 nucleotides line up with TRBD1. The CDR3 is made up of 16 amino acids. V was clipped by 0 bases and J by 0 bases; unmatched bases: 2. CDR1 is SGHRS, CDR2 YFSETQ, per germline. Written as DNA, the CDR3 is TGCGCCAGCAGCTTGGGTACAGGGGGTAGCAATCAGCCCCAGCATTTT. Translation: CASSLGTGGSNQPQHF.

The rearrangement uses TRBV4-2 and TRBJ2-2; 9 bases match TRBD1. Trimming cost V 3 bases and J 4 bases; bases outside gene matches: 9. CDR1 is LGHNA and CDR2 is YNFKEQ in the germline V gene. The CDR3 contains 17 residues. The CDR3 is CASSQMAGTGPTGELFF. Written as DNA, the CDR3 is TGTGCCAGCAGCCAGATGGCCGGGACAGGGCCCACCGGGGAGCTGTTTTTT.

This clone was detected only once. The gene calls are TRBV29-1 and TRBJ1-2, with D unclear. V was clipped by 6 bases and J by 10 bases, with 6 bases between them. The CDR3 is made up of 8 amino acids. In germline, CDR1 is SQVTM, CDR2 ANQGSEA. The CDR3 reads CSVGPYTF. In DNA, the CDR3 is TGCAGCGTCGGTCCCTACACCTTC.

The chain links TRBV9 to TRBJ2-1; TRBD2 matches at 10 bases. The germline gives CDR1 SGDLS, CDR2 YYNGEE. Trimming removed 3 bases from V and 6 bases from J; junction bases left unmatched: 6. This CDR3 region has 15 residues. DNA of the CDR3: TGTGCCAGCAGCGGAAAAGCGGGAGGGCTCAATGAGCAGTTCTTC. Its protein product is CASSGKAGGLNEQFF.

With regard to this clone: An end of the junction differs from the germline gene, which may be a read error. The rearrangement uses TRBV5-3 and TRBJ1-4; 8 bases agree with TRBD1. TRBV5-3 is an open reading frame whose function is uncertain. This CDR3 region has 14 residues. Here the CDR3 DNA reads TGTGCCAGCAGCTTCCGACAGGGGCGCTCGGGACTGTTTTTT. This sequence encodes CASSFRQGRSGLFF.

The chain links TRBV6-1 to TRBJ2-5; tentative D call: TRBD1 (6 bases). CDR3 length: 14 amino acids. Germline loops: CDR1 MNHNS, CDR2 SASEGT. The ends were cut back, 6 bases at V and 1 base at J, with 12 bases in the middle. CDR3 in amino acids: CASRRTESQETQYF. Here the CDR3 DNA reads TGTGCCAGCAGACGGACAGAGAGCCAAGAGACCCAGTACTTC.

This chain connects TRBV10-2 to TRBJ1-1; D is undetermined. The CDR3 consists of 13 residues. Between the trimmed V and J ends, which lost 3 bases and 2 bases, there was a span of 7 bases. CDR1 and CDR2 (germline): WSHSY, SAAADI. CDR3 sequence (DNA): TGCGCCAGCAGTGATGGAGAAAACACTGAAGCTTTCTTT. This translates into CASSDGENTEAFF.

This chain joins TRBV7-2 and TRBJ2-7; 12 positions match TRBD2. CDR3 length equals 15 residues. The V gene end was trimmed by 3 bases and the J gene end by 6 bases; junction bases not matched to a gene: 6. Germline V gene sequence: CDR1 SGHTA, CDR2 FQGNSA. For the CDR3, the DNA is TGTGCCAGCAGCTTCCCTAGCGGGAGGGCTCTCGAGCAGTACTTC. Residues: CASSFPSGRALEQYF.

This clone was counted a few times. The rearrangement links TRBV4-1 to TRBJ2-5; a possible D gene is TRBD2 (5 bases). V dropped 0 bases and J dropped 7 bases, with 15 bases sitting between them. From germline, CDR1 is MGHRA and CDR2 YSYEKL. The CDR3 runs to 15 residues. The CDR3: CASSQEEGALRTQYF. The DNA of the CDR3 is TGCGCCAGCAGCCAAGAAGAGGGCGCTCTAAGGACCCAGTACTTC.

The chain combines TRBV6-5 with TRBJ2-3, with D uncertain. Trimming removed 5 bases at V and 5 bases at J, with 11 bases between. The CDR3 has 13 residues. Germline V gene sequence: CDR1 MNHEY, CDR2 SVGAGI. The CDR3 sequence: CASSRPVQDTQYF. The CDR3 bases are TGTGCCAGCAGTCGTCCGGTGCAAGATACGCAGTATTTT.

V usage is TRBV5-1 and J usage is TRBJ2-1, with 7 nucleotides matching TRBD1. The CDR3 covers 13 residues. V shed 5 bases, J shed 5 bases, and the junction held 4 bases outside the gene matches. Germline V lookup: CDR1 SGHRS, CDR2 YFSETQ. The CDR3 DNA reads TGCGCCAGCAGATCGGGACAGAACAATGAGCAGTTCTTC. This gives the protein CASRSGQNNEQFF.

The chain employs TRBV9 and TRBJ2-5, with D perhaps TRBD2 (6 bases). CDR1 and CDR2 from the germline V gene are SGDLS and YYNGEE. The CDR3 sequence is 16 residues long. With 3 bases removed from V and 5 bases from J, the gap between germline ends came to 20 bases. CDR3 in DNA: TGTGCCAGCAGCGCTCAAGGAGGGGCGTCCGGGGAGACCCAGTACTTC. Protein: CASSAQGGASGETQYF. Filled out from reference TRBV9 and TRBJ2-5, the complete variable domain reads DSGVTQTPKHLITATGQRVTLRCSPRSGDLSVYWYQQSLDQGLQFLIQYYNGEERAKGNILERFSAQQFPDLHSELNLSSLELGDSALYFCASSAQGGASGETQYFGPGTRLLVL.

The CDR3 bases are TGTGCCTGGGCGGCAGGGCTCGGTCAGCCCCAGCATTTT. This codes for CAWAAGLGQPQHF. V and J are TRBV30 and TRBJ1-5; possibly TRBD1 for D (5 bases). This CDR3 comprises 13 residues. Looked up from germline, CDR1 is GTSNPN and CDR2 is SVGIG (reference sequence). The V end lost 5 bases, the J end lost 6 bases, and 14 bases lay between the germline ends. The full variable domain, in which reference TRBV30 and TRBJ1-5 provide the parts outside the CDR3, is SQTIHQWPATLVQPVGSPLSLECTVEGTSNPNLYWYRQAAGRGLQLLFYSVGIGQISSEVPQNLSASRPQDRQFILSSKKLLLSDSGFYLCAWAAGLGQPQHFGDGTRLSIL.

The gene calls are TRBV2 and TRBJ2-1; D is undetermined. Trimming cost V 8 bases and J 12 bases, with 11 bases left between them. Germline-derived CDR1 and CDR2 are SNHLY and FYNNEI. The CDR3 contains 10 residues. For the CDR3, the DNA is TGTGCCAGCGGCGGTGTCTCGCAGTTCTTC. This encodes CASGGVSQFF.

This clone was seen a few times. J is TRBJ2-1 and V is TRBV19, with 15 bases identical to TRBD2. Trimming took 4 bases from V and 7 from J; bases not matched to a gene: 14. This CDR3 has 19 residues. CDR1 LNHDA and CDR2 SQIVND come from the germline V gene (reference sequence). The CDR3 coding sequence is TGTGCCAGTAGTAAGCGAGGGACTAGCGGGGGGACCCCTGGTAATGAGCAGTTCTTC. Protein product: CASSKRGTSGGTPGNEQFF.

The V gene is TRBV28, the J gene TRBJ1-1; unclear D gene. This CDR3 contains 11 residues. Per germline, CDR1 MDHEN and CDR2 SYDVKM. The V end lost 4 bases, the J end lost 3 bases, and 3 bases lay between the germline ends. The CDR3 here is CASSSDTEAFF. The CDR3 DNA reads as TGTGCCAGCAGTTCGGACACTGAAGCTTTCTTT.

The chain recombines TRBV9 with TRBJ2-2; 7 positions agree with TRBD1. The germline V gene encodes CDR1 SGDLS and CDR2 YYNGEE. V was clipped by 1 base and J by 1 base; unmatched bases: 1. The CDR3 has 15 residues. In DNA, the CDR3 is TGTGCCAGCAGCGTACGGACAGGGAACACCGGGGAGCTGTTTTTT. Its protein product is CASSVRTGNTGELFF.

Details on this clone: Germline and junction disagree at one end, which may indicate a read error. The sample holds other DNA sequences that translate to the same CDR3. DNA for the CDR3: TGTGCCAGTAGCGCGAGACAGGGGATGGACGAGCAGTACTTC. Residues: CASSARQGMDEQYF. V gene TRBV9 combines with J gene TRBJ2-7, with TRBD1 matching over 8 bases. The CDR3 is made up of 14 amino acids. Germline CDR1 and CDR2: SGDLS and YYNGEE.

This clone was observed a single time. This rearrangement joins TRBV7-8 to TRBJ1-5; D ambiguous. The CDR3 totals 15 residues. Germline V CDR1 and CDR2: SGHVS, FQNEAQ. V lost 5 bases to trimming and J lost 5 bases, with 16 bases between them. The CDR3 bases are TGTGCCAGCAGCCAAGATGAGACTTTTTATCAGCCCCAGCATTTT. It encodes CASSQDETFYQPQHF.

The V call is TRBV6-4, the J call TRBJ2-3; 10 nucleotides line up with TRBD2. CDR1 and CDR2 from the germline V gene are MRHNA and SNTAGT. The CDR3 runs 15 residues. After removal of 3 bases from V and 5 bases from J, the junction contained 5 bases not matched to a gene. The CDR3 bases are TGTGCCAGCAGTGAAGCGGGAGGGGAAAGAGATACGCAGTATTTT. Translation gives CASSEAGGERDTQYF.

This clone was counted between two and nine times. This chain joins TRBV30 and TRBJ1-5; D unclear. This CDR3 has 15 amino acids. Between the trimmed V and J ends, which lost 0 bases and 2 bases, there was a span of 11 bases. The V gene's germline CDR1 is GTSNPN and CDR2 SVGIG (reference sequence). CDR3 region: CAWSVGGWGNQPQHF. The CDR3 coding sequence is TGTGCCTGGAGTGTAGGAGGGTGGGGCAATCAGCCCCAGCATTTT.

This chain links TRBV5-1 with TRBJ2-7; perhaps TRBD2 as D (6 bases). The V end lost 4 bases, the J end lost 6 bases, and 20 bases lay between the germline ends. The length of the CDR3 is 15 residues. Germline-derived CDR1 and CDR2 are SGHRS and YFSETQ. The CDR3 spells CASSLDPGTGAEQYF. DNA for the CDR3: TGCGCCAGCAGCCTTGATCCCGGGACTGGGGCCGAGCAGTACTTC. The variable domain in full, with the rest retrieved from reference TRBV5-1 and TRBJ2-7, is KAGVTQTPRYLIKTRGQQVTLSCSPISGHRSVSWYQQTPGQGLQFLFEYFSETQRNKGNFPGRFSGRQFSNSRSEMNVSTLELGDSALYLCASSLDPGTGAEQYFGPGTRLTVT.

The chain links TRBV7-2 to TRBJ1-2, with a tentative D call TRBD1 (6 bases). CDR1 SGHTA and CDR2 FQGNSA come from the germline V gene. The CDR3 length is 13 residues. The V gene lost 6 bases and the J gene lost 1 base, with 9 bases spanning the gap. CDR3 bases: TGTGCCAGCAGTCAGGACAGTAACTATGGCTACACCTTC. This translates into CASSQDSNYGYTF. The full variable domain, in which reference TRBV7-2 and TRBJ1-2 provide the parts outside the CDR3, is GAGVSQSPSNKVTEKGKDVELRCDPISGHTALYWYRQSLGQGLEFLIYFQGNSAPDKSGLPSDRFSAERTGGSVSTLTIQRTQQEDSAVYLCASSQDSNYGYTFGSGTRLTVV.

The chain joins TRBV7-9 to TRBJ1-4; 11 nucleotides match TRBD1. Trimming cost V 5 bases and J 2 bases; bases outside gene matches: 7. Germline V gives CDR1 SEHNR, CDR2 FQNEAQ (reference sequence). CDR3 length equals 17 residues. DNA of the CDR3: TGTGCCAGCAGCCCCGGACAGGGGGCGGGGACTAATGAAAAACTGTTTTTT. Encoded protein: CASSPGQGAGTNEKLFF. Together with reference TRBV7-9 and TRBJ1-4, the CDR3 gives the full variable domain: DTGVSQNPRHKITKRGQNVTFRCDPISEHNRLYWYRQTLGQGPEFLTYFQNEAQLEKSRLLSDRFSAERPKGSFSTLEIQRTEQGDSAMYLCASSPGQGAGTNEKLFFGSGTQLSVL.

V gene TRBV7-3 combines with J gene TRBJ2-7, with D tentatively TRBD2 (5 bases). The CDR3 length is 14 residues. Germline V lookup: CDR1 SGHTA, CDR2 FQGTGA. V was clipped by 2 bases and J by 4 bases, with 12 bases between them. In nucleotides, the CDR3 is TGTGCCAGCAGCTTAGAGGGTCGGAGTTACGAGCAGTACTTC. The encoded protein is CASSLEGRSYEQYF.

The table lists this clone with a few counts. The chain employs TRBV6-6 and TRBJ1-5; D uncertain. Trimming cost V 8 bases and J 2 bases, with 10 bases left between them. CDR1 is MNHNY and CDR2 is SVGAGI in the germline V gene (reference sequence). The CDR3 runs 13 residues. CDR3 sequence (DNA): TGTGCCAGCCGGTACGACGGCAATCAGCCCCAGCATTTT. The encoded protein is CASRYDGNQPQHF.